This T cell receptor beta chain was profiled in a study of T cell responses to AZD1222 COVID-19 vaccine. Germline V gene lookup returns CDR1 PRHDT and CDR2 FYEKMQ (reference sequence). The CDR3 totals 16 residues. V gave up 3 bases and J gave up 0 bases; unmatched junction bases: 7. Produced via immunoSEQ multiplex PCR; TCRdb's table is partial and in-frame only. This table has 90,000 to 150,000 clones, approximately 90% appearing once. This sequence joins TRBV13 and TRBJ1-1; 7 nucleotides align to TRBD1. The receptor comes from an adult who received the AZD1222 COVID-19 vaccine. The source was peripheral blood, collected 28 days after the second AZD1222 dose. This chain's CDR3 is CASSLRTGVLNTEAFF. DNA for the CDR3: TGTGCCAGCAGCTTGCGTACAGGGGTCCTGAACACTGAAGCTTTCTTT.